One sample yielded the 18 T cell receptor beta chains listed below, sequenced in a study of PD-L1 blockade in urothelial cancer. Assay: immunoSEQ multiplex PCR; the TCRdb copy retains only in-frame clones and omits some. The sample has more than 45,000 clones; around 85% are singletons. Sequenced material: PBMCs, taken around atezolizumab (anti-PD-L1) treatment. The receptor source for this set is a man between 60 and 75 years old with urothelial cancer.

V is TRBV10-3 and J is TRBJ2-2; TRBD1 matches at 9 bases. V trimming: 3 bases; J trimming: 6 bases; junction bases outside the gene matches: 8. The CDR3 runs to 16 residues. Per germline, CDR1 ENHRY and CDR2 SYGVKD. CDR3 in DNA: TGTGCCATCAGTGACTCGGACAGGGGTTTATCCGGGGAGCTGTTTTTT. It translates to CAISDSDRGLSGELFF.

V gene TRBV7-6 combines with J gene TRBJ2-2, with D possibly matching TRBD1 (6 bases). Per the germline V gene, CDR1 is SGHVS and CDR2 is FNYEAQ. The V end was cut by 5 bases, the J end by 2 bases, with 12 bases between. The CDR3 covers 15 residues. The CDR3 DNA reads as TGTGCCAGCAGCATTGGGACACCAAACACCGGGGAGCTGTTTTTT. Translated: CASSIGTPNTGELFF.

The chain recombines TRBV5-1 with TRBJ2-7, with D tentatively TRBD1 (6 bases). Germline V gives CDR1 SGHRS, CDR2 YFSETQ. V lost 3 bases and J lost 9, with 28 bases in between. The CDR3 has 17 amino acids. DNA of the CDR3: TGCGCCAGCAGCTCAAGAGTAGGAGGACGAGGGGCCAGGGGGCAGTACTTC. Translated, it gives CASSSRVGGRGARGQYF.

The genes are TRBV10-1 and TRBJ2-7; TRBD2 matches at 8 bases. V lost 0 bases to trimming and J lost 6 bases; unmatched junction nucleotides: 4. The CDR3 extends over 14 amino acids. Germline values: CDR1 WNHNN, CDR2 SYGVQD (reference sequence). The CDR3, as DNA: TGCGCCAGCAGTGAGTCTTTTACTAGCGGCGAGCAGTACTTC. Protein product: CASSESFTSGEQYF.

The table lists this clone with a count of one. The rearrangement uses TRBV27 and TRBJ1-6, with TRBD1 identical over 7 bases. Germline lookup yields CDR1 MNHEY and CDR2 SMNVEV (reference sequence). This CDR3 contains 15 residues. Trimming at V came to 5 bases and at J to 7 bases, leaving 8 bases not matched to a gene. The CDR3 sequence is CASSHTGEPNSPLHF. The CDR3 DNA sequence: TGTGCCAGCAGTCATACAGGGGAACCCAATTCACCCCTCCACTTT.

V and J are TRBV5-1 and TRBJ1-4; unclear D gene. V lost 0 bases to trimming and J lost 4 bases, with 10 bases between them. The CDR3 runs to 15 residues. Germline V gene data show CDR1 as SGHRS and CDR2 as YFSETQ. In DNA, the CDR3 is TGCGCCAGCAGCTTGGGCGGGCAGCATAATGAAAAACTGTTTTTT. Protein: CASSLGGQHNEKLFF.

V is TRBV6-4 and J is TRBJ1-1, with D possibly matching TRBD1 (6 bases). Per germline, CDR1 MRHNA and CDR2 SNTAGT. The V end lost 7 bases, the J end lost 4 bases, and 13 bases lay between the germline ends. This CDR3 has 13 residues. CDR3 bases: TGTGCCAGCAAGGGACGAGGGGGCACTGAAGCTTTCTTT. Its protein product is CASKGRGGTEAFF.

The chain joins TRBV5-4 to TRBJ2-7; D not certain. CDR1 and CDR2 (germline): SGHNT, YYREEE (reference sequence). Trimming cost V 1 base and J 2 bases, with 13 bases left between them. The CDR3 is 15 amino acids. The CDR3 sequence is CASSLYSARTYEQYF. In DNA form, the CDR3 reads TGTGCCAGCAGCTTGTATTCGGCGAGGACCTACGAGCAGTACTTC.

The chain has TRBV7-8 and TRBJ2-7; the match to TRBD1 covers 7 bases. CDR3 size: 14 residues. With 5 bases clipped from V and 2 bases from J, the junction kept 6 bases outside the gene matches. Germline V CDR1 and CDR2: SGHVS, FQNEAQ. The CDR3 here is CASSTRTGAYEQYF. The CDR3 coding sequence is TGTGCCAGCAGCACGCGGACAGGAGCCTACGAGCAGTACTTC.

J is TRBJ2-7 and V is TRBV7-6; 8 nucleotides agree with TRBD2. This CDR3 is 15 amino acids long. CDR1 and CDR2 (germline): SGHVS, FNYEAQ. With 4 bases clipped from V and 7 bases from J, the junction kept 12 bases outside the gene matches. CDR3: CASSSPLSGSREQYF. Written as DNA, the CDR3 is TGTGCCAGCAGCTCCCCCCTCAGCGGGAGTCGGGAGCAGTACTTC.

The chain employs TRBV25-1 and TRBJ2-3; the match to TRBD2 covers 9 bases. V was pared by 4 bases and J by 7 bases, with 9 bases of the junction left unmatched. The CDR3 is 15 residues long. Germline CDR1 is MGHDK and CDR2 is SYGVNS. CDR3 DNA sequence: TGTGCCAGCAGTGGTAGCGGGAGTGGGGACTATACGCAGTATTTT. Its protein is CASSGSGSGDYTQYF.

The chain couples TRBV5-8 to TRBJ1-5; 8 bases align to TRBD1. The CDR3 is made up of 15 amino acids. With V trimmed by 7 bases and J by 2 bases, 8 bases remained unmatched. In germline, CDR1 is SGHTS, CDR2 YDEGEE. The CDR3: CASVGQGIGNQPQHF. The CDR3 DNA reads TGTGCCAGCGTCGGACAGGGAATTGGCAATCAGCCCCAGCATTTT.

DNA for the CDR3: TGTGCCACGGGGACAGGGAAGAACACCGGGGAGCTGTTTTTT. Translation: CATGTGKNTGELFF. The chain employs TRBV10-3 and TRBJ2-2; 9 bases match TRBD1. The J segment lost 1 base and the V segment lost 10 bases, leaving 4 bases of the junction unmatched. This CDR3 spans 14 amino acids. Germline V gene sequence: CDR1 ENHRY, CDR2 SYGVKD.

The chain has TRBV5-1 and TRBJ2-2; 10 nucleotides agree with TRBD2. This CDR3 region has 17 residues. V trimming: 4 bases; J trimming: 4 bases; junction bases outside the gene matches: 10. Germline lookup yields CDR1 SGHRS and CDR2 YFSETQ. The CDR3 region has the DNA TGCGCCAGCAGCCAACGTGATAGCGGGAGGCCCACCGGGGAGCTGTTTTTT. It translates to CASSQRDSGRPTGELFF.

The rearrangement uses TRBV5-4 and TRBJ2-3, with D perhaps matching TRBD2 (6 bases). The CDR3 is made up of 14 amino acids. V shed 4 bases and J shed 0 bases, with 9 bases lying between them. Looked up from germline, CDR1 is SGHNT and CDR2 is YYREEE (reference sequence). The CDR3 coding sequence is TGTGCCAGCAGCGTCGGGGGAAGCACAGATACGCAGTATTTT. Its protein is CASSVGGSTDTQYF.

The rearrangement joins TRBV6-6 to TRBJ2-7; TRBD2 is a possible D gene (6 bases). Trimming took off 2 bases at V and 3 bases at J, with 14 bases between the two ends. Germline V gives CDR1 MNHNY, CDR2 SVGAGI (reference sequence). The CDR3 extends over 15 amino acids. In DNA form, the CDR3 reads TGTGCCAGCAGTTACGCTGGGACTGGGGGCTACGAGCAGTACTTC. As protein: CASSYAGTGGYEQYF.

The genes are TRBV6-5 and TRBJ2-4, with D unresolved. Germline V gene lookup returns CDR1 MNHEY and CDR2 SVGAGI. This CDR3 is 13 amino acids long. Trimming took off 5 bases at V and 2 bases at J, with 7 bases between the two ends. The CDR3 DNA sequence: TGTGCCAGCAGTGAGTTGACCAAAAACATTCAGTACTTC. It yields the protein CASSELTKNIQYF.

CDR3 protein: CASSEFGLVIGEQYF. In DNA form, the CDR3 reads TGTGCCAGCAGTGAATTCGGACTTGTGATAGGGGAGCAGTACTTC. The chain has TRBV6-1 and TRBJ2-7; possibly TRBD2 for D (5 bases). CDR1 and CDR2 from the germline V gene are MNHNS and SASEGT. The CDR3 spans 15 residues. The germline V and J ends were trimmed by 2 bases and 7 bases, with 18 bases remaining between them.